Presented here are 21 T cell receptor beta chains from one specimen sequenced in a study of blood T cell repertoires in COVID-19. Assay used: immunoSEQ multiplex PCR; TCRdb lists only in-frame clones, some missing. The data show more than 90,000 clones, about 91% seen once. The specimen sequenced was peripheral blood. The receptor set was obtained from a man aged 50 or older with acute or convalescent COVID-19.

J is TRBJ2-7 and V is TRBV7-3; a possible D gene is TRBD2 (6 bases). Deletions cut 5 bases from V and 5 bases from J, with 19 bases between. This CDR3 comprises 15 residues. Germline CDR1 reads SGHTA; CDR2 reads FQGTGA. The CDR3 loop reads CASSLGVAGRNEQYF. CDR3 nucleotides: TGTGCCAGCAGCCTAGGGGTGGCGGGGAGGAACGAGCAGTACTTC.

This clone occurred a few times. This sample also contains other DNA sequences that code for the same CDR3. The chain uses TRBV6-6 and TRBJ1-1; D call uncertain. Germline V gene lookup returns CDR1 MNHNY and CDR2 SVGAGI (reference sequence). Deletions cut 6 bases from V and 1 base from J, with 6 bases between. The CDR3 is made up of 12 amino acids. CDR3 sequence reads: CASRTGNTEAFF. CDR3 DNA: TGTGCCAGCAGGACGGGGAACACTGAAGCTTTCTTT.

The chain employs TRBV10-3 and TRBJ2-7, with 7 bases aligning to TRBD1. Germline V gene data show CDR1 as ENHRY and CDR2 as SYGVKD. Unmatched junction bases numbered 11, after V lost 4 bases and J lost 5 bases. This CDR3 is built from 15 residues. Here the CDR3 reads CAISGGRNRGHEQYF. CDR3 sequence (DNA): TGTGCCATCAGTGGCGGTCGGAACAGGGGCCACGAGCAGTACTTC.

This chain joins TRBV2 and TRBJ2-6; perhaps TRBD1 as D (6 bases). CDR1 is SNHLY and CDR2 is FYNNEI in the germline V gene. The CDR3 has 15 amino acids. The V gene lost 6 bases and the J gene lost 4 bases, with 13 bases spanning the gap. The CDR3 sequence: CASSEEGTGANVLTF. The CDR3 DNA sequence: TGTGCCAGCAGCGAGGAAGGGACAGGGGCCAACGTCCTGACTTTC. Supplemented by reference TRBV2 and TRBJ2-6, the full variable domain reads EPEVTQTPSHQVTQMGQEVILRCVPISNHLYFYWYRQILGQKVEFLVSFYNNEISEKSEIFDDQFSVERPDGSNFTLKIRSTKLEDSAMYFCASSEEGTGANVLTFGAGSRLTVL.

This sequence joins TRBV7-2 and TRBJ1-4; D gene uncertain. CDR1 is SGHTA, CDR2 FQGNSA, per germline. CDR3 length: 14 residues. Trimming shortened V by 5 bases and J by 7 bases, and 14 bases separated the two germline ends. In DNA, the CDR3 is TGTGCCAGCAGCCGTATTCCGGGGAGTGAAAAACTGTTTTTT. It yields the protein CASSRIPGSEKLFF.

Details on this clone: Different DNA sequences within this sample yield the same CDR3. CDR3 sequence (DNA): TGTGCCAGCAGCGGACAGGGGGCCTACGAGCAGTACTTC. Its protein is CASSGQGAYEQYF. The gene calls are TRBV9 and TRBJ2-7; 9 nucleotides align to TRBD1. The CDR3 runs 13 residues. In germline, CDR1 is SGDLS, CDR2 YYNGEE. Losses at the gene ends were 3 bases for V and 2 bases for J; bases not matched to a gene: 0.

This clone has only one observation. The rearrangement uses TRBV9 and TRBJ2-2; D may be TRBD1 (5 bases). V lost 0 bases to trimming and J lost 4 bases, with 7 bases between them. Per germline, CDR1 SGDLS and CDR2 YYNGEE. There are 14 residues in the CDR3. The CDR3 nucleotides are TGTGCCAGCAGCGTAGCAGGGCTCACCGGGGAGCTGTTTTTT. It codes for CASSVAGLTGELFF.

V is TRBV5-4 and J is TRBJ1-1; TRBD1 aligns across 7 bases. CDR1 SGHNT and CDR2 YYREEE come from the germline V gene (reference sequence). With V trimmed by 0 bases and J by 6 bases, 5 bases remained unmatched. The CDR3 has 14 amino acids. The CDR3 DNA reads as TGTGCCAGCAGCTTGGGAGGGGGCGTCTCTGAAGCTTTCTTT. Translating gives CASSLGGGVSEAFF. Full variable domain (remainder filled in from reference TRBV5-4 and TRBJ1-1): ETGVTQSPTHLIKTRGQQVTLRCSSQSGHNTVSWYQQALGQGPQFIFQYYREEENGRGNFPPRFSGLQFPNYSSELNVNALELDDSALYLCASSLGGGVSEAFFGQGTRLTVV.

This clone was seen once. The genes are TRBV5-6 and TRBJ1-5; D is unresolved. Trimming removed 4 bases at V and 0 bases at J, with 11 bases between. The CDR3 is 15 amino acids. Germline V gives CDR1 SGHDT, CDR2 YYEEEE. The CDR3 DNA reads TGTGCCAGCAGCCTCGAGGGAGGTAGCAATCAGCCCCAGCATTTT. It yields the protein CASSLEGGSNQPQHF. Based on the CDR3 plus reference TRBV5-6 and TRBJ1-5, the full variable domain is DAGVTQSPTHLIKTRGQQVTLRCSPKSGHDTVSWYQQALGQGPQFIFQYYEEEERQRGNFPDRFSGHQFPNYSSELNVNALLLGDSALYLCASSLEGGSNQPQHFGDGTRLSIL.

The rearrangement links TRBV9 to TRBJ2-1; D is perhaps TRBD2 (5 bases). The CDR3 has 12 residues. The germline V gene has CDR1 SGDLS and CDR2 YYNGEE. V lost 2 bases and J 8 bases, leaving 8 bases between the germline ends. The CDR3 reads CASSVEGYEQFF. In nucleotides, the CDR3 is TGTGCCAGCAGCGTCGAGGGCTATGAGCAGTTCTTC. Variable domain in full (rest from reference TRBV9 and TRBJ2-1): DSGVTQTPKHLITATGQRVTLRCSPRSGDLSVYWYQQSLDQGLQFLIQYYNGEERAKGNILERFSAQQFPDLHSELNLSSLELGDSALYFCASSVEGYEQFFGPGTRLTVL.

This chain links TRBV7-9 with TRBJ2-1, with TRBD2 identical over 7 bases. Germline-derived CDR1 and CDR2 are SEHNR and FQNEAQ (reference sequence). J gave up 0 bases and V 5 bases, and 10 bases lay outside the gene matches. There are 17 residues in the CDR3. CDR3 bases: TGTGCCAGCAGCCCAGAGCGGGGAAGGAGCTCCTACAATGAGCAGTTCTTC. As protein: CASSPERGRSSYNEQFF.

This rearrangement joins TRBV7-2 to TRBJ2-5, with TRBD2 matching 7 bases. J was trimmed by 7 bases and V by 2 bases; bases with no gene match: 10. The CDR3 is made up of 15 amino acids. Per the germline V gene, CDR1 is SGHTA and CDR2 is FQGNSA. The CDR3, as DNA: TGTGCCAGCAGCTTATTGGGGGGGACCCCGCGGACCCAGTACTTC. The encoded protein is CASSLLGGTPRTQYF.

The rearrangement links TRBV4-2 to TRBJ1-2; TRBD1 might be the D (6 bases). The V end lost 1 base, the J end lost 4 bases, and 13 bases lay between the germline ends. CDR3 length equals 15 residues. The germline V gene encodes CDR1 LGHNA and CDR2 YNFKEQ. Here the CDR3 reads CASSQGDRDTYGYTF. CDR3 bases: TGTGCCAGCAGCCAAGGGGACCGGGACACCTATGGCTACACCTTC.

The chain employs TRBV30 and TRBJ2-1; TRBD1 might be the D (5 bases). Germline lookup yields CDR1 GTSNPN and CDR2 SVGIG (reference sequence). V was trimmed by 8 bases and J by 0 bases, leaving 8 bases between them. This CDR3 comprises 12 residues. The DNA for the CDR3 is TGTGCCGGGGCCACCTCCTACAATGAGCAGTTCTTC. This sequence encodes CAGATSYNEQFF. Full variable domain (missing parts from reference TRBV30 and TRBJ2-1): SQTIHQWPATLVQPVGSPLSLECTVEGTSNPNLYWYRQAAGRGLQLLFYSVGIGQISSEVPQNLSASRPQDRQFILSSKKLLLSDSGFYLCAGATSYNEQFFGPGTRLTVL.

CDR3 sequence: CASSPRDRDTGYTF. CDR3 coding DNA: TGTGCCAGCAGCCCTAGGGACAGGGATACCGGCTACACCTTC. The V gene is TRBV5-5, the J gene TRBJ1-2; the match to TRBD1 covers 9 bases. Germline assignment: CDR1 SGHKS and CDR2 YYEKEE (reference sequence). The CDR3 spans 14 residues. After removal of 4 bases from V and 8 bases from J, the junction contained 9 bases not matched to a gene. The whole variable domain, remainder taken from reference TRBV5-5 and TRBJ1-2, is DAGVTQSPTHLIKTRGQQVTLRCSPISGHKSVSWYQQVLGQGPQFIFQYYEKEERGRGNFPDRFSARQFPNYSSELNVNALLLGDSALYLCASSPRDRDTGYTFGSGTRLTVV.

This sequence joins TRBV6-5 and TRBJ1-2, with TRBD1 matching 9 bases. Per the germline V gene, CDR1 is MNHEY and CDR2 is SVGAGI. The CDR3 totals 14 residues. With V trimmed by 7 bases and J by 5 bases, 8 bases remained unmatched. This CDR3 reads CASKPGQGNYGYTF. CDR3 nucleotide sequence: TGTGCCAGCAAACCGGGACAGGGAAATTATGGCTACACCTTC.

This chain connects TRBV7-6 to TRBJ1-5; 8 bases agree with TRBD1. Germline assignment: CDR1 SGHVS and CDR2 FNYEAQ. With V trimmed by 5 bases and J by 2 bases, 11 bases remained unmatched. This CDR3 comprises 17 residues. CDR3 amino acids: CASSPSSGGFRNQPQHF. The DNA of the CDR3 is TGTGCCAGCAGCCCTTCCTCAGGGGGCTTTCGCAATCAGCCCCAGCATTTT.

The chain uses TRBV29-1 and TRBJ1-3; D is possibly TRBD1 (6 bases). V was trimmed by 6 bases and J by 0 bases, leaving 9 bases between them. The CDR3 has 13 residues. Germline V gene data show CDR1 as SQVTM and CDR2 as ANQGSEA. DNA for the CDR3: TGCAGCGTGGACAGTCACTCTGGAAACACCATATATTTT. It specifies CSVDSHSGNTIYF. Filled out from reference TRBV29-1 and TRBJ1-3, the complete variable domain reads SAVISQKPSRDICQRGTSLTIQCQVDSQVTMMFWYRQQPGQSLTLIATANQGSEATYESGFVIDKFPISRPNLTFSTLTVSNMSPEDSSIYLCSVDSHSGNTIYFGEGSWLTVV.

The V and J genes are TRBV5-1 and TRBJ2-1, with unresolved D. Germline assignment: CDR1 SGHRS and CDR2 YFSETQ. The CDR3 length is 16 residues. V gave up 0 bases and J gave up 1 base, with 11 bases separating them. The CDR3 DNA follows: TGCGCCAGCAGCTTGGAGCCCCAGAGGTCCTACAATGAGCAGTTCTTC. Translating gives CASSLEPQRSYNEQFF.

Here the CDR3 reads CASSQVAGAVSPLHF. The CDR3 region has the DNA TGCGCCAGCAGCCAAGTCGCAGGGGCGGTATCACCCCTCCACTTT. The chain carries TRBV4-3 and TRBJ1-6; maybe TRBD1 (6 bases). In germline, CDR1 is LGHNA, CDR2 YSLEER. The CDR3 consists of 15 residues. V was trimmed by 1 base and J by 10 bases, leaving 14 bases between them.

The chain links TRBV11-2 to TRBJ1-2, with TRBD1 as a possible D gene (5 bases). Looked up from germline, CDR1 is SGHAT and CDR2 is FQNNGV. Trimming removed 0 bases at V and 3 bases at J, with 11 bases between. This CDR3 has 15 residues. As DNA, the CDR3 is TGTGCCAGCAGCTTAGATGGGATAGGGGACTATGGCTACACCTTC. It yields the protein CASSLDGIGDYGYTF.